This T cell receptor beta chain was captured in a study of PD-1 blockade in classical Hodgkin lymphoma. Study observations and caveats: Lower baseline TCR diversity marked trial partial responders and progressors.

All the patients suffered relapse after autologous stem cell transplantation, and brentuximab vedotin exposure differed. It was by magnetic negative selection that CD8+ T cells were isolated from thawed PBMCs. As concerns this clone: Antigen: not known.

The table came from immunoSEQ multiplex PCR; TCRdb's copy has only in-frame clones and leaves some out. The sample lists around 13,000 clones, 79% occurring once. V shed 5 bases and J shed 8 bases, with 15 bases lying between them. There are 12 residues in the CDR3. Germline V gene lookup returns CDR1 SQVTM and CDR2 ANQGSEA. The genes are TRBV29-1 and TRBJ1-2; the D is unclear. This clonotype originated in a human donor with classical Hodgkin lymphoma. Sequenced here: CD8+ T cells from blood, sampled at baseline. The CDR3 DNA is TGCAGCGTTATTTCATGGACGGGAGGCTACACCTTC. It encodes CSVISWTGGYTF.